Presented here are 3 T cell receptor beta chains from one specimen sequenced in a study of CDR3 diversity in severe acne. A single record per CDR3 protein comes from TCRdb applying MiXCR to the PCR reads. The sample includes roughly 81,000 distinct CDR3 sequences, about 50% of them seen just once. Input material: blood. The receptor source for this set is a male donor in good health, serving as a control.

The chain links TRBV4-1 to TRBJ1-3; D gene uncertain. There are 12 residues in the CDR3. Germline CDR1 MGHRA, CDR2 YSYEKL. The V gene lost 0 bases and the J gene lost 10 bases, with 7 bases spanning the gap. The CDR3 region is CASSQETGTIYF. The CDR3 bases are TGCGCCAGCAGCCAAGAGACGGGGACCATATATTTT.

This clonotype was detected a few times. The CDR3 loop reads CASSSGPNTEAFF. The CDR3 DNA reads as TGTGCCAGCAGCTCAGGTCCGAACACTGAAGCTTTCTTT. This rearrangement joins TRBV7-3 to TRBJ1-1; D uncertain. Germline V lookup: CDR1 SGHTA, CDR2 FQGTGA. The V end lost 4 bases, the J end lost 1 base, and 7 bases lay between the germline ends. CDR3 length equals 13 residues.

This clonotype came up a few times. V usage is TRBV27 and J usage is TRBJ2-7, with 9 nucleotides matching TRBD2. The J segment lost 4 bases and the V segment lost 2 bases, leaving 6 bases of the junction unmatched. The CDR3 has 15 amino acids. Looked up from germline, CDR1 is MNHEY and CDR2 is SMNVEV (reference sequence). In DNA, the CDR3 is TGTGCCAGCAGTTTACGAAGGACTAGCGCTTACGAGCAGTACTTC. Amino acid sequence: CASSLRRTSAYEQYF.